This TCR beta chain was identified in a study of regulatory T cells in long-lasting Graves disease. Notes on the study in general: Less diverse TCR repertoires were seen in persistent Graves' patients than in newly diagnosed ones. The number of shared public clonotypes was higher in persistent patients (2,741) than new patients (966).

Of note for this clonotype: Antigen unknown.

The V segment lost 7 bases and the J segment 5 bases; nucleotides outside the gene matches: 8. CDR3 size: 14 residues. Germline V gene lookup returns CDR1 ENHRY and CDR2 SYGVKD. Through Arm-PCR of CDR3 regions and iRepertoire HTBI primers, TCR beta libraries were built. Via MiXCR, TCRdb re-called the multiplex PCR reads, giving one row per CDR3 protein. Of a few hundred thousand distinct CDR3 sequences listed, 16% are singletons. Time point meaning: newly diagnosed GD, antithyroid drugs for less than 3 months. Researchers made the TCR library from RNA that was extracted from PBMCs. These data were likewise used in another study, on T cells in Graves' hyperthyroidism and ophthalmopathy. Per that paper: The primer set for the first-round RT-PCR of the TCR CDR3 was HTBI. Expanded thyroid clonotypes (above 0.001) were mostly also found in blood.

The material was peripheral blood mononuclear cells (PBMCs), obtained at new diagnosis, from a patient treated with antithyroid drugs. This receptor was identified in a young woman with Graves disease. The chain employs TRBV10-3 and TRBJ1-1; 9 nucleotides match TRBD1. CDR3 nucleotides: TGTGCCATCACCCCCGACAGGGGGGGAACTGAAGCTTTCTTT. Translated, it gives CAITPDRGGTEAFF.